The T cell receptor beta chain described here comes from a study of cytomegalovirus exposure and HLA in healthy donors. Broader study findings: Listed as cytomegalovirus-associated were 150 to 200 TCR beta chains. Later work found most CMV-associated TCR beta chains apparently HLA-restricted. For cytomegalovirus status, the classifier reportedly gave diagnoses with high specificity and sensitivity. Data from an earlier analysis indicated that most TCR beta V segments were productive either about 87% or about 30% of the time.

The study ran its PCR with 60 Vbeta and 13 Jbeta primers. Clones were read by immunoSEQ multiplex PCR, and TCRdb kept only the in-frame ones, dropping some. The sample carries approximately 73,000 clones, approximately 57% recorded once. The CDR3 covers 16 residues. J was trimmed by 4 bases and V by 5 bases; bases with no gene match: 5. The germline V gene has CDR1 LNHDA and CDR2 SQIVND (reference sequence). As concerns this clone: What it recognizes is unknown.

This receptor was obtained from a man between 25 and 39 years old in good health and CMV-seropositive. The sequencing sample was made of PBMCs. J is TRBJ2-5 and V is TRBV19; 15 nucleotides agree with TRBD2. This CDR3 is CASSAGLAGGRETQYF. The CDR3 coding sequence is TGTGCCAGTAGTGCGGGACTAGCGGGGGGAAGAGAGACCCAGTACTTC.